This TCR beta chain appears in the sequencing data of a study of shared clonotypes between healthy human individuals. Losses at the gene ends were 0 bases for V and 6 bases for J; bases not matched to a gene: 6. This CDR3 region has 16 residues. Germline loops: CDR1 SQVTM, CDR2 ANQGSEA. The assay ran at deep level. Here immunoSEQ multiplex PCR was the method, and the copy in TCRdb shows in-frame clones only, minus some. The sample contains about 520,000 clones, roughly 95% of which appear only once. The source of this sequence is a woman aged 25 to 39 in good health. Material: naive CD4+ T cells sorted from blood. Subset meaning: CD45RA+ positively selected. The gene calls are TRBV29-1 and TRBJ2-3; 13 positions agree with TRBD2. In nucleotides, the CDR3 is TGCAGCGTTGAAGATTCCGGGACTAGCGGGATGGATACGCAGTATTTT. Translation: CSVEDSGTSGMDTQYF.